This T cell receptor (beta chain) is drawn from a study of blood T cell repertoires in COVID-19 (TCRdb year 2020). Describing the broader study: Samples from collaborators originated in the United States, Italy and Spain and spanned both the acute and convalescent phases of COVID-19. Where available, HLA class I and class II types were taken from metadata supplied by the sample provider and were not determined by assay-based typing. The material from the prospective study consisted of cDNA or gDNA derived from T cells, B-cell-depleted T cells, or PBMCs. The repertoires were released in a freely available public database intended as a resource for research on the immune response to SARS-CoV-2. Sample metadata almost always included a de-identified subject ID, COVID-19 status, age in years and sex. Deeply sampled blood TCRbeta repertoires from subjects exposed to, actively infected with, or recovered from COVID-19 were included in the dataset. Samples were obtained from the ongoing ImmuneRACE study (first 160 participants) and from about 1,300 subjects provided by 6 global collaborators.

Whole blood was collected in K2EDTA tubes by collaborating institutions according to the institutions' own protocols. For TCRbeta analysis, collaborators shipped samples in one of three forms: frozen whole blood, isolated PBMCs, or DNA extracted from either of those sample types. TCRbeta CDR3 regions were amplified from genomic DNA using the immunoSEQ Assay, a bias-controlled multiplex PCR. The study's processing was this. The number of nucleated cells in each sample was estimated by amplification of reference gene primers within the assay. To quantify the absolute abundance of each unique TCRbeta CDR3 rearrangement, sequence reads were collapsed and filtered. For each sample, productive Simpson clonality was calculated by taking the square root of Simpson's diversity index across productive rearrangements. The clones in this table, taken by TCRdb from immuneACCESS, are in-frame only. Not every clone is retained; where verified, under half of the shortfall comes from an unresolved V gene, and the cause of the rest is unknown. The V and J calls and clone size come from that table; D and trimming were worked out from the DNA. Across this sample there are around 78,000 clones, with about 90% seen only once. The ten largest make up under 1.1% of the sample.

The full study reports these points: The quantity of clinical and demographic metadata differed by source and by participant and was supplied without curation.

With respect to this clone: Its target antigen remains unknown. Base qualities are not at hand, and no much larger clone is one base apart.

V is shortened by 1 base, J by 10 bases, and the region joining them spans 16 bases. The CDR1 and CDR2 encoded by the germline V gene are KGHDR and SFDVKD. The CDR3 covers 15 residues, taking in both the cysteine and the phenylalanine. This entry keeps only the CDR3 DNA: 45 bases, framed from base 1. The chain is made from TRBV24-1 and TRBJ2-1; a tentative D call is TRBD2 (5 bases match). This TCR was sampled from a woman aged 50 to 60 in a cohort sampled during active COVID-19. The sample taken for sequencing was peripheral blood. In nucleotides, the sequence is TGTGCCACCAGTGATTTCCGGGGTGGGCTCGAGGAGCAGTTCTTC. It codes for CATSDFRGGLEEQFF.